This T cell receptor (beta chain) was identified during a study of OX40 agonist ivuxolimab in advanced cancers. TCRdb's table, derived via immunoSEQ multiplex PCR, lists solely in-frame clones and lacks some. The sample yields 75,000 or so clones, roughly 84% seen once. Study-level findings and limits: The mean number of expanded clones was higher in CD8+ T cells than in CD4+.

V lost 0 bases and J lost 6; bases outside the gene matches: 3. This CDR3 spans 15 amino acids. Germline V gene data show CDR1 as LGHNA and CDR2 as YSLEER. Turning to this clone: Its antigen remains unidentified.

The chain has TRBV4-3 and TRBJ1-4; 8 bases line up with TRBD1. The source of this sequence is an adult with an advanced solid tumor such as melanoma, head and neck, liver or kidney cancer. The sample consisted of CD4+ or CD8+ T cells sorted from blood, taken in a trial of the OX40 agonist ivuxolimab. The CDR3 sequence is CASSQDPGGDEKLFF. For the CDR3, the DNA is TGCGCCAGCAGCCAAGACCCAGGGGGCGATGAAAAACTGTTTTTT.